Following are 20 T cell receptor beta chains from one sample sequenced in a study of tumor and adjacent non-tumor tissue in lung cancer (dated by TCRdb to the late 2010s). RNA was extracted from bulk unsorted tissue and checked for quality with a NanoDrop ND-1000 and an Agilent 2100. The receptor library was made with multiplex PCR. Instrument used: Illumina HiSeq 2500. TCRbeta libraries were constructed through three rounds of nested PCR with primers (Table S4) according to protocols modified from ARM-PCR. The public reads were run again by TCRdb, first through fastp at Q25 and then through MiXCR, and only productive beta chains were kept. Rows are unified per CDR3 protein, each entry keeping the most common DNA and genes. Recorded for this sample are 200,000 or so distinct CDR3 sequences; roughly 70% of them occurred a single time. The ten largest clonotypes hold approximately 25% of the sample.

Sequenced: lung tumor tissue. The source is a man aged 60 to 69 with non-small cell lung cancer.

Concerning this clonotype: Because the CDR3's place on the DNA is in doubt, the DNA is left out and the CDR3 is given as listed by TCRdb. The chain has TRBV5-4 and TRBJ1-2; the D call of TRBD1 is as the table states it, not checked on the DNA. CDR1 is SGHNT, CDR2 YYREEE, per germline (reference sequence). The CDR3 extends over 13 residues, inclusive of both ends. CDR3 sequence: CADSLTGFYGCTF.

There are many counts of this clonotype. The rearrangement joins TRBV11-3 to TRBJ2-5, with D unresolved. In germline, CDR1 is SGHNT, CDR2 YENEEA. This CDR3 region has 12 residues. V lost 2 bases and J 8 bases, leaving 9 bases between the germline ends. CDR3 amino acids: CASSLNAPTQYF. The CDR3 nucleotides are TGTGCCAGCAGCTTAAATGCCCCTACCCAGTACTTC.

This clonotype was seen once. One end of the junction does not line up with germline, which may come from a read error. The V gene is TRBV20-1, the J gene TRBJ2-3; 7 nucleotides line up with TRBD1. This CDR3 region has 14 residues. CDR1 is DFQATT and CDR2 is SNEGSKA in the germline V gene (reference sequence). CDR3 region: CSARLGQDTDTQYF. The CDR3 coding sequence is TGCAGTGCTAGGTTAGGACAGGACACAGACACGCAGTATTTT.

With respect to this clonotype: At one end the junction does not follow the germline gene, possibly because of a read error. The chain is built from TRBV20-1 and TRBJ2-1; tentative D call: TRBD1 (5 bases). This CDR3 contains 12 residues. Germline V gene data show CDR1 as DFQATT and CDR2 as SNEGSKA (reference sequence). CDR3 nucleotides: TGCAGTGCTTGCGAAGGGGTGAATGAGCAGTTATTC. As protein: CSACEGVNEQLF.

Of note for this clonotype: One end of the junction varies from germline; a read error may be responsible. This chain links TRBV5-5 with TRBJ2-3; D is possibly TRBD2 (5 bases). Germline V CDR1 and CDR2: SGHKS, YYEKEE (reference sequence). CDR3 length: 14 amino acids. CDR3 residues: CASSLGASADTQYF. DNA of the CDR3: TGCGCCAGCAGCTTGGGAGCGAGTGCAGATACGCAGTATTTT.

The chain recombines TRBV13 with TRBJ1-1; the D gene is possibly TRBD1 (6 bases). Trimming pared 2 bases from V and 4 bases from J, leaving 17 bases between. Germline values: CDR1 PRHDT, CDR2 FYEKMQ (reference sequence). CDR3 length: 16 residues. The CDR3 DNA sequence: TGTGCCAGCAGCTTAACAGGGAAACTGCCTAGCACTGAAGCTTTCTTT. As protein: CASSLTGKLPSTEAFF.

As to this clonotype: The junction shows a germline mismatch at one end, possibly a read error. In nucleotides, the CDR3 is TGTGCCAGCAGTTTCAGTGCGGAGCAGATCTTC. Translating gives CASSFSAEQIF. The genes are TRBV11-3 and TRBJ2-1; no reliable D call. CDR1 SGHNT and CDR2 YENEEA come from the germline V gene. There are 11 residues in the CDR3.

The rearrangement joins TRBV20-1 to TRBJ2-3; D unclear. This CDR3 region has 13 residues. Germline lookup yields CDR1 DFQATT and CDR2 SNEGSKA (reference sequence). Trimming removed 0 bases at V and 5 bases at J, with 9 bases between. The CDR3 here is CSAREQVEDTQYF. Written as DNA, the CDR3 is TGCAGTGCTAGAGAGCAGGTTGAAGATACGCAGTATTTT.

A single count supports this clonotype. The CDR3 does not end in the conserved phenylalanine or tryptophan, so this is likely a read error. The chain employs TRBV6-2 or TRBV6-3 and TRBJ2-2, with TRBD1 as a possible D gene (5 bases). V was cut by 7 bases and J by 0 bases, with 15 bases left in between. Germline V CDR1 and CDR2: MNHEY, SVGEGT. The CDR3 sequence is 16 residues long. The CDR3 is CASIRQTPTNTGELFS. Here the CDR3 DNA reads TGTGCCAGCATCCGACAGACTCCAACGAACACCGGGGAGCTGTTTTCT.

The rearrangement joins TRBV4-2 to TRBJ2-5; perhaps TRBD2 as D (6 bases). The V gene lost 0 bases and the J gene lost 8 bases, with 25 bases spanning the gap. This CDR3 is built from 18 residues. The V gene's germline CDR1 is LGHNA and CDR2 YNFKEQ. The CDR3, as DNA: TGTGCCAGCAGCCAAGATTTTGGGGGAGGCGCTTCAGCAGATACCCAGTACTTC. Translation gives CASSQDFGGGASADTQYF.

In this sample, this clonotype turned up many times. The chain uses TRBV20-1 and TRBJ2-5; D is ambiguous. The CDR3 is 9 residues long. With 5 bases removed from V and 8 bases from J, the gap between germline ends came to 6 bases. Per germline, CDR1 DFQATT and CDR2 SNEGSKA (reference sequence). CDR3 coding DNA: TGCAGTGCTGGGCGAACCCAGTACTTC. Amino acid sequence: CSAGRTQYF.

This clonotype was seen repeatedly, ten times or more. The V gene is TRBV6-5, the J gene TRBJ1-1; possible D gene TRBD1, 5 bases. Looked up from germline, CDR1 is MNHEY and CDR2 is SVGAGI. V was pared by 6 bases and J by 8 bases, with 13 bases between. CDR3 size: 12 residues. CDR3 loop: CASRTSGEEAFF. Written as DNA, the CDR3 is TGTGCCAGCAGGACCTCGGGGGAGGAAGCTTTCTTT.

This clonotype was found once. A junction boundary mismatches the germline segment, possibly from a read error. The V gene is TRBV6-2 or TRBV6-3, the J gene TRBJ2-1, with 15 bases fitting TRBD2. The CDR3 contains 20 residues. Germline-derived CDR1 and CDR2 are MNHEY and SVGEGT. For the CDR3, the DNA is TGTGCCAGCAGTCCTACTAACCTCCCGGGACTAGCGGGAGGCTACAATGGGCAGTTCTTC. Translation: CASSPTNLPGLAGGYNGQFF.

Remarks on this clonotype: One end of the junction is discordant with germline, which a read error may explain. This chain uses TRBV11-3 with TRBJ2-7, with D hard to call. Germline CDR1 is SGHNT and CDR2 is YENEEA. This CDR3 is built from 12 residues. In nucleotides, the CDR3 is TGTGCCAGCATCTTCGCCGGGTACGATCAGTACTTC. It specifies CASIFAGYDQYF. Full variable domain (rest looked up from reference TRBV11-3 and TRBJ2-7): EAGVVQSPRYKIIEKKQPVAFWCNPISGHNTLYWYLQNLGQGPELLIRYENEEAVDDSQLPKDRFSAERLKGVDSTLKIQPAELGDSAVYLCASIFAGYDQYFGPGTRLTVT.

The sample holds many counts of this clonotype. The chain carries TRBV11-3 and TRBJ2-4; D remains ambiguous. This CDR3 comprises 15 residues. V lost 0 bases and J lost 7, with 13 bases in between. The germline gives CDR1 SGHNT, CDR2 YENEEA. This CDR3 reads CASSLDRPPANIQYF. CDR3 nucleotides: TGTGCCAGCAGCTTAGATCGGCCTCCGGCGAACATTCAGTACTTC.

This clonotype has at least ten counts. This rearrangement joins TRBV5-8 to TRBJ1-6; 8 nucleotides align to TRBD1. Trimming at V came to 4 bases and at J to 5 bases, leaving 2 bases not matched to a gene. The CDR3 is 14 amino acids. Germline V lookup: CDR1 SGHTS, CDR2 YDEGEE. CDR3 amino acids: CASSPDRDNSPLHF. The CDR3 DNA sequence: TGTGCCAGCAGCCCGGACAGGGATAATTCACCCCTCCACTTT.

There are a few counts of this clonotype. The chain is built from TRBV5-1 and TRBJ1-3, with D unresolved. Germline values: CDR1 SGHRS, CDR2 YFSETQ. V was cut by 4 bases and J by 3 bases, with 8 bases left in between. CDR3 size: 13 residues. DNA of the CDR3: TGCGCCAGCAGCGTGGGAGTTGGAAACACCATATATTTT. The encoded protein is CASSVGVGNTIYF.

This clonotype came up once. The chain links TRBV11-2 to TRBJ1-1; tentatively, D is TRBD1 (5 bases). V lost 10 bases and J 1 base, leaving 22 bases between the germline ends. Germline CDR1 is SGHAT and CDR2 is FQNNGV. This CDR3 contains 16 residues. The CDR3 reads CANRTVQAGPNTEAFF. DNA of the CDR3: TGTGCCAACAGGACGGTCCAGGCAGGCCCGAACACTGAAGCTTTCTTT.

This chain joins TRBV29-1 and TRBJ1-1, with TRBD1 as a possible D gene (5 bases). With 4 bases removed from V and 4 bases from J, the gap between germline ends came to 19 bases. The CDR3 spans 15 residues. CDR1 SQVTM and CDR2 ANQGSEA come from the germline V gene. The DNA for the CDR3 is TGCAGCGTTGGAGTGGGGGGGACGACTATCACTGAAGCTTTCTTT. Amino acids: CSVGVGGTTITEAFF.

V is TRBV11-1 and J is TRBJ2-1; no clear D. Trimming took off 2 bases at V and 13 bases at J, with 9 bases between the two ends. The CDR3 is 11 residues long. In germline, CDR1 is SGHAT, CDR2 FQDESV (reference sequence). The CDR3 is CASSLYVKQFF. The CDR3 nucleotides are TGTGCCAGCAGCTTATATGTTAAACAGTTCTTC.